This T cell receptor beta chain came from a study of T cell repertoires in cytomegalovirus infection. Study at large: In the study, CMV epitopes included recently identified HLA-C-restricted and well-studied HLA-B-restricted ones. In public TCR beta signatures, there were indications of both CMV infection and matching HLA type.

Study results and caveats: The ex vivo response was dominated by HLA-C-restricted CMV-specific TCR beta clonotypes. Summed frequency of public TCR beta families distinguished CMV carriers with the relevant HLA.

This clonotype was seen repeatedly, ten times or more. Its target is unknown. At one end, the junction sequence differs from germline, possibly due to a read error. One entry per CDR3 protein, called by TCRdb with MiXCR from the reads. The table shows a few hundred thousand distinct CDR3 sequences, with about 20% occurring only once. This clonotype originated in a human donor in good health (CMV status not recorded). Some clones in this sample may be carry-over from other donors' samples. The sample in question was cultured PBMCs, obtained from culture after CMV antigen stimulation.

CDR3 loop: CASSPHRVWGETQYF. The DNA of the CDR3 is TGTGCTAGCAGCCCCCACAGGGTTTGGGGAGAGACCCAGTACTTC. The rearrangement links TRBV7-7 to TRBJ2-5, with TRBD1 as a possible D gene (6 bases). Germline V gives CDR1 SSHAT, CDR2 FNYEAQ (reference sequence). This CDR3 has 15 amino acids.